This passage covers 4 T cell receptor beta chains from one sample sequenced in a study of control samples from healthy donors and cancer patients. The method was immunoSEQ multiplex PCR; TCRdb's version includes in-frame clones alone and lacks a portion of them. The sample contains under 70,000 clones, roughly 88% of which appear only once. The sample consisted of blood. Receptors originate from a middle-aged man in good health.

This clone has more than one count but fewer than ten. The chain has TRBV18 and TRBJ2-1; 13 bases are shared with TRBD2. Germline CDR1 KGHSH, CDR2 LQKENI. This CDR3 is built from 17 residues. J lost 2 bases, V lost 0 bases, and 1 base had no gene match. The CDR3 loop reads CASSPPGLAGAYNEQFF. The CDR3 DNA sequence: TGTGCCAGCTCACCACCTGGACTAGCGGGAGCCTACAATGAGCAGTTCTTC.

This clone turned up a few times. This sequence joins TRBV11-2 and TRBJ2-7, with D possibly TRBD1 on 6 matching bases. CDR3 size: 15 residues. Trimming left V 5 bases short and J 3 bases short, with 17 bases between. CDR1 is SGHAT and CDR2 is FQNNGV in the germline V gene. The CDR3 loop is CASSLTDSQIYEQYF. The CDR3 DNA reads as TGTGCCAGCAGCCTTACGGACAGTCAGATCTACGAGCAGTACTTC.

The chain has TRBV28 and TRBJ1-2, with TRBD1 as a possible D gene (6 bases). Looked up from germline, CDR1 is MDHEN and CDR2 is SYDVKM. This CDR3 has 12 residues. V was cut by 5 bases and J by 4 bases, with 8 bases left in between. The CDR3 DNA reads TGTGCCAGCAGTCCGGACAGCTATGGCTACACCTTC. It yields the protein CASSPDSYGYTF.

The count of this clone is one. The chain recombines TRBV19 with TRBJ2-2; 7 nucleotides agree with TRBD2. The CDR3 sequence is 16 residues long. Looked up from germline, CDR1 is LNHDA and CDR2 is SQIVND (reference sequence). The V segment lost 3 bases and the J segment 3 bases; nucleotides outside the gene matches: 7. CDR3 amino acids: CASSIGLVHYTGELFF. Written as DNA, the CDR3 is TGTGCCAGTAGTATCGGACTAGTCCATTACACCGGGGAGCTGTTTTTT.